This TCR beta chain was captured by sequencing in a study of blood T cell repertoires in COVID-19. The data were produced by immunoSEQ multiplex PCR, yet TCRdb's version contains in-frame clones alone and is incomplete. Here the sample spans around 400,000 clones, around 87% being singletons. The CDR3 consists of 15 residues. The chain links TRBV21-1 to TRBJ1-2; the D segment call TRBD1 is taken from the table without a DNA check. TRBV21-1 corresponds to a pseudogene. The source is a woman aged 55-70 years with COVID-19, enrolled during active disease. The sample comprised peripheral blood. CDR3 DNA sequence: TGTGCCAGCAGCGAAAACAGGGGGCAAGGCTATGGCTACACCTTC. Amino acids: CASSENRGQGYGYTF.